This TCR beta chain stems from a study of shared clonotypes between healthy human individuals. Whole-study findings and limits: Shared across a handful of donors were about 4.6% of the naive CD4 clonotypes.

Cells designated naive CD8 were CD45RO-negative and were positively selected for CCR7, with terminally differentiated effector memory CD45RA+ cells excluded. Germline V gene sequence: CDR1 SGHDN, CDR2 FVKESK. This CDR3 has 19 residues. The V gene lost 0 bases and the J gene lost 0 bases, with 20 bases spanning the gap. Profiled with immunoSEQ multiplex PCR; TCRdb holds only in-frame clones, not every one. The sample contains some 2 million clones, approximately 94% of which appear only once. Comments on this clone: The target antigen is unknown.

The sample comprised naive CD8+ T cells sorted from blood. V gene TRBV14 combines with J gene TRBJ2-5, with a possible D match to TRBD1 (6 bases). This clonotype originated in a man between 18 and 29 years old in good health. The CDR3 DNA is TGTGCCAGCAGCCAAGATCCCGGCAGGGGTGGTCAGTACCAAGAGACCCAGTACTTC. Translated, it gives CASSQDPGRGGQYQETQYF.